The following is a T cell receptor (beta chain) sequence with its context. This clone has only a few counts. Its antigen is still unknown. Within one base of it there is no much larger clone, and no base qualities were kept. The entry originates in a study of blood T cell repertoires in COVID-19 (dated by TCRdb to between 2020 and 2021). For the wider study: Collaborator samples came from the United States, Italy and Spain and covered acute and convalescent phases of COVID-19. The prospective study material was composed of cDNA or gDNA derived from T cells, B-cell-depleted T cells, or PBMCs. Deeply sampled blood TCRbeta repertoires from subjects exposed to, actively infected with, or recovered from COVID-19 were included in the dataset. The repertoires were made available in a free public database intended to serve as a resource for research on the immune response to SARS-CoV-2. Samples came from the ongoing ImmuneRACE study (first 160 participants) plus 1,254 subjects from 6 global collaborators. The sample metadata nearly always contained a de-identified subject ID, COVID-19 status, age in years and sex. Where available, HLA class I and class II types were obtained from metadata supplied by the sample provider rather than from assay-based typing. Results the study describes overall, beyond this receptor: Clinical and demographic metadata were provided uncurated, with the amount varying by source and participant.

Collaborating institutions collected whole blood in K2EDTA tubes following their own protocols. For TCRbeta analysis, collaborators shipped samples in one of three forms: frozen whole blood, isolated PBMCs, or DNA extracted from either of those sample types. The CDR1 and CDR2 encoded by the germline V gene (reference sequence) are SEHNR and FQNEAQ. Deletion took 3 bases off V and 8 bases off J, with a span of 13 bases between the germline ends. Inclusive of the bounding cysteine and phenylalanine, the CDR3 is 13 residues long. This entry keeps only the CDR3 DNA: 39 bases, framed from base 1. TCRbeta CDR3 regions were amplified from genomic DNA by means of the immunoSEQ Assay, a bias-controlled multiplex PCR. Regarding the original processing steps: The number of nucleated cells in each sample was estimated by amplification of reference gene primers within the assay. To quantify the absolute abundance of each unique TCRbeta CDR3 rearrangement, sequence reads were collapsed and filtered. For each sample, productive Simpson clonality was calculated as the square root of Simpson's diversity index over productive rearrangements. As stored in TCRdb, this immuneACCESS dataset retains in-frame rearrangements with V and J assigned. A fraction of the clones does not appear; measured against another copy, unresolved V genes explain less than half of the discrepancy, and the remainder lacks a known reason. V, J and clone size reflect that table, while D and trimming were determined from the DNA. The sample table contains roughly 52,000 clones; only one count was recorded for about nine tenths of them. Clones ranked in the top ten supply about 27% of the sample.

What was sequenced was peripheral blood. The V and J segments used are TRBV7-9 and TRBJ1-2, with a weak D call of TRBD1 (5 bases match). This clonotype was sampled from an elderly woman with acute or convalescent COVID-19. The DNA sequence is as follows: TGTGCCAGCAGCTTGGGCAGGGTGGGAGGCTACACCTTC. Translated, it gives CASSLGRVGGYTF.